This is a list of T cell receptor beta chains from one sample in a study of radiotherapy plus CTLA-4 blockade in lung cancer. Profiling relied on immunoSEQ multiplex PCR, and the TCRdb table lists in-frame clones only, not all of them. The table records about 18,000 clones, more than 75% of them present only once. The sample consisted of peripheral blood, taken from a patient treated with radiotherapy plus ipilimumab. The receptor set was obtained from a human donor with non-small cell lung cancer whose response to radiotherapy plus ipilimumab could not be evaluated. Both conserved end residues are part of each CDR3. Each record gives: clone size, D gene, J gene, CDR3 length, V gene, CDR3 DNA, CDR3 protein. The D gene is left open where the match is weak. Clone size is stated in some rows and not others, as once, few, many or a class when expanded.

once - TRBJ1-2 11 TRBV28 TGTGCCAGCAGCCGGGTCCTCGGCTACACCTTC CASSRVLGYTF
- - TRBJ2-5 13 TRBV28 TGTGCCAGCAGTTTGGAGGGGCAAGAGACCCAGTACTTC CASSLEGQETQYF
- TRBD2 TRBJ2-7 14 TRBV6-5 TGTGCCAGCAGTACCGGGACTAGAGCCTACGAGCAGTACTTC CASSTGTRAYEQYF
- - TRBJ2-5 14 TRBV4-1 TGCGCCAGCAGCCAAGATCCCCGGGGAGAGACCCAGTACTTC CASSQDPRGETQYF
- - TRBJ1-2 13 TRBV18 TGTGCCAGCTCACCGTCAGTTGACTATGGCTACACCTTC CASSPSVDYGYTF
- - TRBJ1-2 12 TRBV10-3 TGTGCCACCTACGGGGGGGCGAATGGCTACACCTTC CATYGGANGYTF
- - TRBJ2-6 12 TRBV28 TGTGCCAGCACGGGGGGGGCCAACGTCCTGACTTTC CASTGGANVLTF
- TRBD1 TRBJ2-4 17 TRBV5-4 TGTGCCAGCAGCCCCTATGCAGGGGGAAGGGGCAAAAACATTCAGTACTTC CASSPYAGGRGKNIQYF
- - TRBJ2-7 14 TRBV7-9 TGTGCCAGCAGCTTGGAGGTGAGCTCCTACGAGCAGTACTTC CASSLEVSSYEQYF
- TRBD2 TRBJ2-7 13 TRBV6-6 TGTGCCAGCACCCCTGGGCGGGAGGGCGAGCAGTACTTC CASTPGREGEQYF
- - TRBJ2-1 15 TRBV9 TGTGCCAGCAGCGTAGAGGCCCGGGAAGCGAATGAGCAGTTCTTC CASSVEAREANEQFF
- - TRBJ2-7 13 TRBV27 TGTGCCAGCAGTTCACCCCCCTCGGGGGAGCAGTACTTC CASSSPPSGEQYF
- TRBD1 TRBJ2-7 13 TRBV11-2 TGTGCCAGCAGCTTGGGACAGGGTAACGAGCAGTACTTC CASSLGQGNEQYF
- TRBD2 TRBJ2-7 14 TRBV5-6 TGTGCCAGCCGGGGACTAGCGGGTGCCTACGAGCAGTACTTC CASRGLAGAYEQYF
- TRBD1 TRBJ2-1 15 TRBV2 TGTGCCAGCAGTGACCGGGACAGGGGCTACAATGAGCAGTTCTTC CASSDRDRGYNEQFF
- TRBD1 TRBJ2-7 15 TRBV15 TGTGCCACCAGCAGCCGTCAAGGACAGGGCCACGAGCAGTACTTC CATSSRQGQGHEQYF
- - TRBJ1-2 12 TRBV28 TGTGCCAGCAGTTTTCGAGGCTATGGCTACACCTTC CASSFRGYGYTF
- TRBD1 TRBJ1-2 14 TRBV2 TGTGCCAGCAGAGCCCGGACAGGGGAATATGGCTACACCTTC CASRARTGEYGYTF
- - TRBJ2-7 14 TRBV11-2 TGTGCCAGCAGCTTAGATCTGGGTAGAGGCGAGCAGTACTTC CASSLDLGRGEQYF
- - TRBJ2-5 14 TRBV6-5 TGTGCCAGCAGTTGGACTCTCTCCCTAGAGACCCAGTACTTC CASSWTLSLETQYF
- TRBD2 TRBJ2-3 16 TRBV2 TGTGCCAGCAGTGAAAGGACTAGCGGGGGGCCAGATACGCAGTATTTT CASSERTSGGPDTQYF
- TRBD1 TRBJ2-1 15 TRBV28 TGTGCCAGCAGTCCTCCGGGACAGGGGGCATTTGAGCAGTTCTTC CASSPPGQGAFEQFF
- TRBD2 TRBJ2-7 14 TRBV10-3 TGTGCCATCATGGGGTCTAGCGGGTCCTACGAGCAGTACTTC CAIMGSSGSYEQYF
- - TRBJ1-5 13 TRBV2 TGTGCCAGCAGTCGACAGGTTAATCAGCCCCAGCATTTT CASSRQVNQPQHF